Below, 21 T cell receptor beta chains from the same sample are listed, as sequenced in a study of blood T cell repertoires in COVID-19. The protocol was immunoSEQ multiplex PCR, while the TCRdb copy is restricted to in-frame clones and leaves out a portion. The repertoire holds roughly 310,000 clones, with under 90% as singletons. The source material was peripheral blood. The receptors here all came from a woman aged 25 to 45 with COVID-19, enrolled during active disease.

This clone was seen a handful of times. The J gene is TRBJ2-7, the V gene TRBV5-6, with D possibly being TRBD2 (6 bases). Germline lookup yields CDR1 SGHDT and CDR2 YYEEEE. This CDR3 region has 12 residues. Trimming cost V 4 bases and J 5 bases, with 10 bases left between them. The CDR3 loop reads CASSGGSNEQYF. DNA for the CDR3: TGTGCCAGCAGCGGGGGGTCTAACGAGCAGTACTTC. The full variable domain, in which reference TRBV5-6 and TRBJ2-7 provide the parts outside the CDR3, is DAGVTQSPTHLIKTRGQQVTLRCSPKSGHDTVSWYQQALGQGPQFIFQYYEEEERQRGNFPDRFSGHQFPNYSSELNVNALLLGDSALYLCASSGGSNEQYFGPGTRLTVT.

The chain is built from TRBV10-2 and TRBJ1-1, with no clear D. Trimming left V 6 bases short and J 8 bases short, with 10 bases between. The CDR3 runs to 11 residues. Germline V CDR1 and CDR2: WSHSY, SAAADI. The CDR3 loop is CASSPRVEAFF. The CDR3 coding sequence is TGCGCCAGCAGCCCGAGGGTAGAAGCTTTCTTT.

V is TRBV2 and J is TRBJ2-3, with D possibly being TRBD1 (6 bases). This CDR3 region has 14 residues. Germline V CDR1 and CDR2: SNHLY, FYNNEI. Deletions cut 10 bases from V and 0 bases from J, with 14 bases between. CDR3 protein: CATKGGTSTDTQYF. DNA of the CDR3: TGTGCCACGAAAGGGGGTACTAGCACAGATACGCAGTATTTT. The entire variable domain, with the rest obtained from reference TRBV2 and TRBJ2-3, is as follows: EPEVTQTPSHQVTQMGQEVILRCVPISNHLYFYWYRQILGQKVEFLVSFYNNEISEKSEIFDDQFSVERPDGSNFTLKIRSTKLEDSAMYFCATKGGTSTDTQYFGPGTRLTVL.

The CDR3 DNA reads TGTGCCAGTAGTATGGCCCAGGGTAAATCCTATGGCTACACCTTC. Its protein is CASSMAQGKSYGYTF. The chain is built from TRBV19 and TRBJ1-2; TRBD1 might be the D (5 bases). This CDR3 spans 15 amino acids. Germline V CDR1 and CDR2: LNHDA, SQIVND (reference sequence). Trimming removed 3 bases at V and 4 bases at J, with 15 bases between.

The chain is built from TRBV19 and TRBJ2-3; D call uncertain. This CDR3 spans 16 amino acids. V was clipped by 9 bases and J by 0 bases, with 19 bases between them. Germline V gives CDR1 LNHDA, CDR2 SQIVND (reference sequence). The CDR3 DNA follows: TGTGCCAGGCTAGACGCTTCCACCCCTAGCACAGATACGCAGTATTTT. Its protein product is CARLDASTPSTDTQYF. Using reference TRBV19 and TRBJ2-3 for the parts outside the CDR3, the full variable domain is DGGITQSPKYLFRKEGQNVTLSCEQNLNHDAMYWYRQDPGQGLRLIYYSQIVNDFQKGDIAEGYSVSREKKESFPLTVTSAQKNPTAFYLCARLDASTPSTDTQYFGPGTRLTVL.

The gene calls are TRBV30 and TRBJ2-2; D remains unclear. Germline V gene data show CDR1 as GTSNPN and CDR2 as SVGIG (reference sequence). The CDR3 runs 12 residues. V lost 3 bases and J lost 2, with 4 bases in between. The CDR3 protein is CAWSFNTGELFF. For the CDR3, the DNA is TGTGCCTGGAGCTTTAACACCGGGGAGCTGTTTTTT.

This sequence joins TRBV28 and TRBJ2-1; 7 nucleotides agree with TRBD2. With 3 bases clipped from V and 7 bases from J, the junction kept 12 bases outside the gene matches. This CDR3 has 16 residues. CDR1 and CDR2 (germline): MDHEN, SYDVKM. The CDR3 reads CASSFTGAGPRNEQFF. The CDR3 DNA follows: TGTGCCAGCAGTTTTACGGGAGCGGGACCCCGAAATGAGCAGTTCTTC.

The CDR3 spells CASSFDTGGTEAFF. DNA of the CDR3: TGTGCCAGCAGCTTCGATACAGGGGGGACTGAAGCTTTCTTT. The chain employs TRBV11-2 and TRBJ1-1; 8 nucleotides align to TRBD1. Germline values: CDR1 SGHAT, CDR2 FQNNGV. Trimming cost V 3 bases and J 5 bases; bases outside gene matches: 5. This CDR3 is 14 amino acids long.

The V and J genes are TRBV7-9 and TRBJ1-2; TRBD1 agrees at 12 bases. The trim removed 6 bases at V and 7 bases at J, leaving 6 bases unmatched. The length of the CDR3 is 14 residues. Per germline, CDR1 SEHNR and CDR2 FQNEAQ (reference sequence). The CDR3 loop is CASRAGTGGSGYTF. CDR3 in DNA: TGTGCCAGCAGAGCCGGGACAGGGGGCTCTGGCTACACCTTC.

The gene calls are TRBV19 and TRBJ1-2; 11 bases line up with TRBD1. The J segment lost 3 bases and the V segment lost 5 bases, leaving 11 bases of the junction unmatched. The CDR3 sequence is 17 residues long. From germline, CDR1 is LNHDA and CDR2 SQIVND (reference sequence). Written as DNA, the CDR3 is TGTGCCAGTAGTTCCGGGACAGGGGGTCGGTTGGACTATGGCTACACCTTC. It yields the protein CASSSGTGGRLDYGYTF.

This chain uses TRBV9 with TRBJ2-3; possibly TRBD1 for D (5 bases). The V gene lost 3 bases and the J gene lost 5 bases, with 16 bases spanning the gap. The length of the CDR3 is 15 residues. Germline V gene lookup returns CDR1 SGDLS and CDR2 YYNGEE. CDR3: CASSAWVGLGDTQYF. As DNA, the CDR3 is TGTGCCAGCAGCGCCTGGGTGGGGCTGGGAGATACGCAGTATTTT.

The CDR3 DNA follows: TGTGCCAGCAGCTTAAACGGGAATCAGCCCCAGCATTTT. Protein sequence: CASSLNGNQPQHF. The chain has TRBV11-2 and TRBJ1-5; D gene unclear. The CDR3 is 13 residues long. Germline-derived CDR1 and CDR2 are SGHAT and FQNNGV. The V end was cut by 2 bases, the J end by 4 bases, with 6 bases between. The full variable domain, in which reference TRBV11-2 and TRBJ1-5 provide the parts outside the CDR3, is EAGVAQSPRYKIIEKRQSVAFWCNPISGHATLYWYQQILGQGPKLLIQFQNNGVVDDSQLPKDRFSAERLKGVDSTLKIQPAKLEDSAVYLCASSLNGNQPQHFGDGTRLSIL.

The chain is built from TRBV3-1 (or the pseudogene TRBV3-2) and TRBJ1-3; D unclear. CDR3 length: 15 amino acids. From germline, CDR1 is LGHDT and CDR2 YNNKEL (reference sequence). Deletions cut 0 bases from V and 0 bases from J, with 6 bases between. CDR3 coding DNA: TGTGCCAGCAGCCAAGAAACAGTCTCTGGAAACACCATATATTTT. Amino acid sequence: CASSQETVSGNTIYF.

This clone was found many times. The J gene is TRBJ2-7, the V gene TRBV11-2; D gene ambiguous. In germline, CDR1 is SGHAT, CDR2 FQNNGV. With 0 bases removed from V and 6 bases from J, the gap between germline ends came to 6 bases. The CDR3 spans 12 residues. The CDR3 here is CASSLEQIEQYF. CDR3 coding DNA: TGTGCCAGCAGCTTAGAACAGATCGAGCAGTACTTC.

This rearrangement joins TRBV6-6 to TRBJ2-7, with a possible D match to TRBD1 (6 bases). The CDR3 is 14 amino acids. Germline CDR1 is MNHNY and CDR2 is SVGAGI (reference sequence). Deletions cut 6 bases from V and 3 bases from J, with 15 bases between. The CDR3 is CASRYRQDDYEQYF. The CDR3 nucleotides read TGTGCCAGCAGGTATAGACAGGACGACTACGAGCAGTACTTC.

The chain uses TRBV9 and TRBJ2-5; the match to TRBD2 covers 9 bases. The CDR3 has 18 amino acids. Germline V gives CDR1 SGDLS, CDR2 YYNGEE. V lost 4 bases, J lost 4 bases, and 17 bases stayed unmatched. For the CDR3, the DNA is TGTGCCAGCAGCCTAGACCTAGCGGGAAGGGTTGGTGGAGAGACCCAGTACTTC. Its translation: CASSLDLAGRVGGETQYF.

This clone was detected only once. The chain joins TRBV12-5 to TRBJ2-5; 14 nucleotides line up with TRBD2. The V and J ends lost 5 bases and 5 bases, in that order; junction bases with no gene match: 7. Per the germline V gene, CDR1 is LGHNT and CDR2 is FRNRAP. The CDR3 has 16 amino acids. The CDR3 DNA reads as TGTGCTAGTGGTGCCGGGACTAGCGGGAGAAGGGAGACCCAGTACTTC. It specifies CASGAGTSGRRETQYF.

The V gene is TRBV6-6, the J gene TRBJ1-1, with a weak D call TRBD1 (6 bases). Germline V gene sequence: CDR1 MNHNY, CDR2 SVGAGI (reference sequence). This CDR3 region has 16 residues. V was cut by 0 bases and J by 4 bases, with 15 bases left in between. CDR3 nucleotide sequence: TGTGCCAGCAGTTACTCTCTGGGTGGGACACTCACTGAAGCTTTCTTT. It codes for CASSYSLGGTLTEAFF.

The V call is TRBV11-2, the J call TRBJ2-1; TRBD1 matches 8 bases. Unmatched junction bases numbered 10, after V lost 4 bases and J lost 5 bases. The CDR3 runs 16 residues. Germline V gene sequence: CDR1 SGHAT, CDR2 FQNNGV. The DNA of the CDR3 is TGTGCCAGCAGCTCCCGGGACAGGACAGTGCACAATGAGCAGTTCTTC. It translates to CASSSRDRTVHNEQFF.

The chain links TRBV7-2 to TRBJ1-5; the match to TRBD1 covers 8 bases. Per the germline V gene, CDR1 is SGHTA and CDR2 is FQGNSA. The CDR3 runs to 14 residues. J gave up 6 bases and V 3 bases, and 4 bases lay outside the gene matches. CDR3 bases: TGTGCCAGCAGCTTTGGACAGGGAGGTCAGCCCCAGCATTTT. Protein: CASSFGQGGQPQHF.

This clone was detected a few times. The chain couples TRBV2 to TRBJ1-1, with unresolved D. The CDR3 has 11 residues. Germline CDR1 is SNHLY and CDR2 is FYNNEI. V lost 6 bases and J 5 bases, leaving 7 bases between the germline ends. The CDR3 here is CASRQMTEAFF. In DNA, the CDR3 is TGTGCCAGCAGACAGATGACTGAAGCTTTCTTT.